This record looks at one T cell receptor (beta chain) sequence and its context. Study processing details: Reference gene primer amplification in the assay estimated nucleated cell counts. Produced via immunoSEQ multiplex PCR; TCRdb's table is partial and in-frame only. V and J calls and clone size are copied from that table; D and trimming were computed from the DNA. Of 270,000 or so clones in the sample, 90% were seen once. These data are taken from a study of blood T cell repertoires in COVID-19. Study summary: COVID-19 samples, acute and convalescent, were from the United States, Italy and Spain. PBMCs, B-cell-depleted T cells, or T cells were the source of the cDNA or gDNA that made up the material.

Germline V lookup: CDR1 SGHNT, CDR2 YENEEA. Deletions cut 3 bases from V and 0 bases from J, with 9 bases between. There are 14 residues in the CDR3. Seattle's enrolled individuals joined amid active infection and were then monitored longitudinally. This receptor was taken from a woman in her sixties with COVID-19, enrolled during active disease. The V and J genes are TRBV11-3 and TRBJ2-7, with D perhaps matching TRBD2 (5 bases). Specimen: peripheral blood. This CDR3 is CASSLRGHSYEQYF. Written as DNA, the CDR3 is TGTGCCAGCAGCTTGCGAGGGCACTCCTACGAGCAGTACTTC.